The present T cell receptor (beta chain) was sequenced within a study of cytomegalovirus exposure and HLA in healthy donors. About this clone: Its antigen is undetermined.

Germline values: CDR1 MGHRA, CDR2 YSYEKL. Losses at the gene ends were 5 bases for V and 8 bases for J; bases not matched to a gene: 16. CDR3 size: 17 residues. Amplification used 60 Vbeta primers and 13 Jbeta primers. TCRdb's table, derived via immunoSEQ multiplex PCR, lists solely in-frame clones and lacks some. In total, the table holds about 64,000 clones. Whole-study findings and limits: Most subjects had HLA-A and HLA-B alleles reportedly predicted accurately by TCR beta sequences.

V gene TRBV4-1 combines with J gene TRBJ2-1, with TRBD2 identical over 9 bases. Material: PBMCs. This TCR derives from a woman aged 18-29 years in good health and CMV-seronegative. The CDR3 loop is CASSLASMGLAFDEQFF. CDR3 in DNA: TGCGCCAGCAGCTTAGCGTCGATGGGACTAGCTTTCGATGAGCAGTTCTTC.